The entry below describes one TCR beta chain. The antigen remains unidentified. The sample is drawn from a study of T cells expressing NK-cell markers. Turning to the study itself: Repertoires of TCR beta were obtained from T cells sorted as CD3+CD56+NKG2C+, CD3+CD56+NKG2C- and CD3+CD56-NKG2C+. Out of eight donors sequenced, seven tested HCMV-seropositive and the remaining one seronegative.

General study findings and limits: There were a handful of donors in whom these clonotypes also led the CD3+CD56-NKG2C+ fraction.

The CDR3 has 13 residues. CDR1 and CDR2 from the germline V gene are SNHLY and FYNNEI. TCRdb re-called the 5' RACE reads and shows each CDR3 protein once, DNA omitted. This sample's table reports roughly 180,000 distinct CDR3 sequences. The origin of this receptor is a man aged 18-69 years in good health. V is TRBV2 and J is TRBJ2-1. Sequences were obtained from blood T cells: a sorted CD56 or NKG2C T cell subset, CD4+ or CD8+ T cells, or bulk PBMC T cells (not recorded which). The CDR3 sequence: CASETVPYNEQFF.